What follows are 24 T cell receptor beta chains derived from one specimen sequenced in a study of PD-1 blockade in classical Hodgkin lymphoma. The protocol was immunoSEQ multiplex PCR, while the TCRdb copy is restricted to in-frame clones and leaves out a portion. The data show 25,000 to 35,000 clones, about 85% seen once. This sample's time point: cycle 4 day 1 (C4D1), after five to seven weeks of nivolumab. Patients all relapsed after autologous stem cell transplantation, and there was variation in brentuximab vedotin exposure. Magnetic depletion of unwanted cells isolated CD4+ T cells from thawed PBMCs. The starting material was CD4+ T cells from blood, obtained before the fourth cycle of nivolumab. Receptor source: a human donor with classical Hodgkin lymphoma.

The CDR3 sequence is CASRSTGTGPQHF. The DNA of the CDR3 is TGTGCCAGCAGGAGTACGGGGACAGGGCCCCAGCATTTT. The chain is built from TRBV6-1 and TRBJ1-5; 8 bases fit TRBD1. Trimming took 6 bases from V and 9 from J; bases not matched to a gene: 7. The germline CDR1 and CDR2 sequences are MNHNS and SASEGT. The CDR3 sequence is 13 residues long.

The chain joins TRBV6-1 to TRBJ1-2; D might be TRBD1 (5 bases). Germline loops: CDR1 MNHNS, CDR2 SASEGT. The CDR3 runs 14 residues. V was clipped by 5 bases and J by 3 bases, with 13 bases between them. CDR3 residues: CASSLTRDDYGYTF. DNA of the CDR3: TGTGCCAGCAGTCTGACCAGGGATGACTATGGCTACACCTTC.

This chain connects TRBV25-1 to TRBJ2-7, with unresolved D. The CDR3 has 15 residues. From germline, CDR1 is MGHDK and CDR2 SYGVNS. Between the trimmed V and J ends, which lost 4 bases and 2 bases, there was a span of 15 bases. The CDR3 reads CASSARWTKTYEQYF. The CDR3 DNA is TGTGCCAGCAGTGCACGGTGGACCAAGACCTACGAGCAGTACTTC.

The chain couples TRBV7-2 to TRBJ2-7; a possible D gene is TRBD1 (6 bases). Germline V CDR1 and CDR2: SGHTA, FQGNSA. V was shortened by 7 bases and J by 6 bases, with 22 bases between the two germline ends. This CDR3 contains 15 residues. CDR3 sequence (DNA): TGTGCCAGCACCGCCCAGGGGAGTAGGGTAAGCGAGCAGTACTTC. Protein product: CASTAQGSRVSEQYF.

Only one count was recorded for this clone. This chain uses TRBV27 with TRBJ2-6, with D perhaps assigned TRBD1 or TRBD2 (5 bases each). This CDR3 is 17 amino acids long. V dropped 6 bases and J dropped 4 bases, with 19 bases sitting between them. Germline CDR1 MNHEY, CDR2 SMNVEV (reference sequence). CDR3 loop: CASSPGLSGTGANVLTF. The CDR3 DNA reads TGTGCCAGCAGCCCGGGGCTGTCAGGGACCGGGGCCAACGTCCTGACTTTC.

CDR3 residues: CASSSTGTEGYGYTF. The CDR3 DNA follows: TGTGCCAGCAGTTCCACCGGGACAGAAGGCTATGGCTACACCTTC. The chain has TRBV28 and TRBJ1-2; the match to TRBD1 covers 7 bases. Germline V gene lookup returns CDR1 MDHEN and CDR2 SYDVKM. This CDR3 spans 15 amino acids. The V segment lost 4 bases and the J segment 4 bases; nucleotides outside the gene matches: 9.

The genes are TRBV28 and TRBJ2-2; no definite D call. This CDR3 region has 12 residues. Per germline, CDR1 MDHEN and CDR2 SYDVKM. V was trimmed by 3 bases and J by 3 bases, leaving 2 bases between them. The CDR3 here is CASSFDTGELFF. The DNA for the CDR3 is TGTGCCAGCAGTTTCGACACCGGGGAGCTGTTTTTT.

CDR3 protein: CASSLDRPSGYTF. The CDR3 nucleotides are TGTGCCAGCAGCTTAGATCGTCCTTCTGGCTACACCTTC. This chain connects TRBV7-2 to TRBJ1-2; D remains ambiguous. The CDR3 loop spans 13 amino acids. Germline lookup yields CDR1 SGHTA and CDR2 FQGNSA. V lost 1 base to trimming and J lost 7 bases, with 10 bases between them.

In nucleotides, the CDR3 is TGTGCCAGCAGCTTACAGGTTCGTCCAGGCTACACCTTC. Translating gives CASSLQVRPGYTF. V gene TRBV5-6 combines with J gene TRBJ1-2; D is perhaps TRBD1 (5 bases). The V gene's germline CDR1 is SGHDT and CDR2 YYEEEE. This CDR3 spans 13 amino acids. Trimming took 2 bases from V and 8 from J, leaving 13 bases between them.

The V gene is TRBV11-3, the J gene TRBJ2-1, with 11 bases fitting TRBD2. Losses at the gene ends were 4 bases for V and 8 bases for J; bases not matched to a gene: 13. The CDR3 covers 17 residues. Germline-derived CDR1 and CDR2 are SGHNT and YENEEA. CDR3 DNA: TGTGCCAGCAGCTATTCCCTAGCGGGAGGTCGGTTGTATGAGCAGTTCTTC. Translation gives CASSYSLAGGRLYEQFF.

This clone showed up just a few times. This rearrangement joins TRBV28 to TRBJ1-2; 7 bases fit TRBD1. The CDR3 sequence is 14 residues long. CDR1 and CDR2 from the germline V gene are MDHEN and SYDVKM. J lost 2 bases, V lost 5 bases, and 5 bases had no gene match. The chain's CDR3 is CASSPQDRNYGYTF. For the CDR3, the DNA is TGTGCCAGCAGTCCCCAGGACAGGAACTATGGCTACACCTTC.

The V call is TRBV10-3, the J call TRBJ1-1; TRBD1 matches 9 bases. After removal of 6 bases from V and 10 bases from J, the junction contained 15 bases not matched to a gene. Germline loops: CDR1 ENHRY, CDR2 SYGVKD. This CDR3 spans 15 amino acids. The CDR3 nucleotides read TGTGCCATCAGAGCCGTACGGACAGGGGAGGGGGGAGCTTTCTTT. Translation: CAIRAVRTGEGGAFF.

The rearrangement joins TRBV7-2 to TRBJ2-7, with 9 nucleotides matching TRBD1. Trimming cost V 4 bases and J 7 bases; bases outside gene matches: 11. The CDR3 has 15 amino acids. Germline values: CDR1 SGHTA, CDR2 FQGNSA. CDR3: CASSSRQGGVYEQYF. The CDR3, as DNA: TGTGCCAGCAGCTCCCGACAGGGGGGTGTTTATGAGCAGTACTTC.

The chain couples TRBV18 to TRBJ2-3, with D possibly matching TRBD1 (6 bases). Germline CDR1 is KGHSH and CDR2 is LQKENI. This CDR3 has 14 residues. With 2 bases removed from V and 2 bases from J, the gap between germline ends came to 8 bases. For the CDR3, the DNA is TGTGCCAGCTCACCAAACAGGGACACAGATACGCAGTATTTT. It yields the protein CASSPNRDTDTQYF.

This chain uses TRBV18 with TRBJ1-4; no reliable D call. Germline loops: CDR1 KGHSH, CDR2 LQKENI. V was cut by 5 bases and J by 7 bases, with 8 bases left in between. There are 12 residues in the CDR3. CDR3 amino acids: CASSTEVEKLFF. The CDR3 nucleotides are TGTGCCAGCTCAACGGAGGTTGAAAAACTGTTTTTT.

The chain joins TRBV18 to TRBJ2-2; D gene unclear. V dropped 2 bases and J dropped 2 bases, with 9 bases sitting between them. The CDR3 runs to 15 residues. Germline V gene lookup returns CDR1 KGHSH and CDR2 LQKENI. The CDR3 DNA follows: TGTGCCAGCTCACCAGATGTGTACAACACCGGGGAGCTGTTTTTT. Amino acid sequence: CASSPDVYNTGELFF.

The gene calls are TRBV10-3 and TRBJ2-7; 8 bases fit TRBD1. The CDR3 covers 15 residues. From germline, CDR1 is ENHRY and CDR2 SYGVKD. J was trimmed by 1 base and V by 6 bases; bases with no gene match: 8. In DNA, the CDR3 is TGTGCCATCAGGGGGGGACAGGCAGAATCCTACGAGCAGTACTTC. This translates into CAIRGGQAESYEQYF.

J is TRBJ1-6 and V is TRBV29-1; D not resolved. The CDR3 contains 13 residues. The V end lost 4 bases, the J end lost 4 bases, and 8 bases lay between the germline ends. Germline CDR1 SQVTM, CDR2 ANQGSEA. In DNA form, the CDR3 reads TGCAGCGTTGCAGCTGATTATAATTCACCCCTCCACTTT. Its protein is CSVAADYNSPLHF.

The rearrangement uses TRBV30 and TRBJ1-1; tentative D call: TRBD1 (5 bases). Trimming shortened V by 0 bases and J by 3 bases, and 8 bases separated the two germline ends. Germline V gene sequence: CDR1 GTSNPN, CDR2 SVGIG (reference sequence). This CDR3 has 13 residues. The CDR3 is CAWSVLGDTEAFF. CDR3 in DNA: TGTGCCTGGAGTGTTTTGGGGGACACTGAAGCTTTCTTT.

Only one count was recorded for this clone. CDR3 in DNA: TGTGCTAGTGGTTTGGTACCCGATAGCGGGAGGGGTTACGAGCAGTACTTC. This gives the protein CASGLVPDSGRGYEQYF. J is TRBJ2-5 and V is TRBV12-5, with 11 bases identical to TRBD2. The end of the DNA aligns better with TRBJ2-7, so the J call may be wrong. Germline V gene data show CDR1 as LGHNT and CDR2 as FRNRAP. CDR3 length: 17 amino acids.

This chain connects TRBV2 to TRBJ1-2, with TRBD1 matching 9 bases. Germline V gene lookup returns CDR1 SNHLY and CDR2 FYNNEI. This CDR3 is 15 amino acids long. With 8 bases clipped from V and 5 bases from J, the junction kept 12 bases outside the gene matches. The CDR3: CASWGRDRERYGYTF. In DNA, the CDR3 is TGTGCCAGCTGGGGCCGGGACAGGGAGAGGTATGGCTACACCTTC.

The genes are TRBV7-9 and TRBJ2-7, with TRBD1 matching 9 bases. With V trimmed by 5 bases and J by 4 bases, 6 bases remained unmatched. Germline CDR1 is SEHNR and CDR2 is FQNEAQ (reference sequence). The CDR3 runs to 14 residues. CDR3 sequence reads: CASSPRDREYEQYF. DNA of the CDR3: TGTGCCAGCAGCCCCCGGGACAGGGAATACGAGCAGTACTTC. The full variable domain, rest sourced from reference TRBV7-9 and TRBJ2-7, is DTGVSQNPRHKITKRGQNVTFRCDPISEHNRLYWYRQTLGQGPEFLTYFQNEAQLEKSRLLSDRFSAERPKGSFSTLEIQRTEQGDSAMYLCASSPRDREYEQYFGPGTRLTVT.

V usage is TRBV30 and J usage is TRBJ2-7; 10 bases map to TRBD2. With 1 base clipped from V and 0 bases from J, the junction kept 6 bases outside the gene matches. This CDR3 has 16 residues. CDR1 and CDR2 from the germline V gene are GTSNPN and SVGIG (reference sequence). DNA of the CDR3: TGTGCCTGGAGTGGAACTAGCGGGATTAGCTCCTACGAGCAGTACTTC. The encoded protein is CAWSGTSGISSYEQYF.

The rearrangement joins TRBV6-6 to TRBJ2-7; D is possibly TRBD1 (5 bases). The CDR3 runs to 14 residues. Between the trimmed V and J ends, which lost 4 bases and 6 bases, there was a span of 16 bases. Germline values: CDR1 MNHNY, CDR2 SVGAGI (reference sequence). The chain's CDR3 is CASSSRTQKGEQYF. The CDR3 region has the DNA TGTGCCAGCAGTTCTCGGACACAAAAAGGCGAGCAGTACTTC.